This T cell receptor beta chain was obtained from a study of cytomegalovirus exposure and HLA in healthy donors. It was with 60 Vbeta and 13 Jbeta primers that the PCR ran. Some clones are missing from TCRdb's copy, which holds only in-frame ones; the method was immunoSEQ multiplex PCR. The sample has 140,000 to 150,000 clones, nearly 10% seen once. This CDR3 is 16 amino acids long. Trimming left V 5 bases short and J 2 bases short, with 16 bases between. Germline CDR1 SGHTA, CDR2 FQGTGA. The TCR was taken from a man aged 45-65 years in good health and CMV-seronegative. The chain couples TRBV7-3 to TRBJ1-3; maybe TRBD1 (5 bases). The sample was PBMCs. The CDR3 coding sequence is TGTGCCAGCAGCCCGAACGGGGGGTACACTGGAAACACCATATATTTT. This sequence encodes CASSPNGGYTGNTIYF.